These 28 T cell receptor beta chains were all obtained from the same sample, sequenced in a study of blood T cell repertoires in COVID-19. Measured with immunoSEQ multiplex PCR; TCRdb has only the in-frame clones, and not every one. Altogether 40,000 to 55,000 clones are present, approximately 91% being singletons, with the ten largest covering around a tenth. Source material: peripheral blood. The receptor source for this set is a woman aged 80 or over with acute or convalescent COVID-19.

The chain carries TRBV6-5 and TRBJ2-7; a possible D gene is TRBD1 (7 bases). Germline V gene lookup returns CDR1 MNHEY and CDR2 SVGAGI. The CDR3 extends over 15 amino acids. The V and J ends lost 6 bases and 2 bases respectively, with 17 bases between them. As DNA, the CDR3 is TGTGCCAGCAGCCCCCCGGGGGACAGTACCTACGAGCAGTACTTC. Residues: CASSPPGDSTYEQYF.

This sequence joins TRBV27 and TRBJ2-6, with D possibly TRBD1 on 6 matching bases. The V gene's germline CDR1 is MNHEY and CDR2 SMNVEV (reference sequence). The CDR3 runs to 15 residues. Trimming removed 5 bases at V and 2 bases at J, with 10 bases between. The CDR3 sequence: CASSKYRAGANVLTF. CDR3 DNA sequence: TGTGCCAGCAGTAAATACAGGGCTGGGGCCAACGTCCTGACTTTC. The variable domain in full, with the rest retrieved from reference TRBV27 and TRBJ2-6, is EAQVTQNPRYLITVTGKKLTVTCSQNMNHEYMSWYRQDPGLGLRQIYYSMNVEVTDKGDVPEGYKVSRKEKRNFPLILESPSPNQTSLYFCASSKYRAGANVLTFGAGSRLTVL.

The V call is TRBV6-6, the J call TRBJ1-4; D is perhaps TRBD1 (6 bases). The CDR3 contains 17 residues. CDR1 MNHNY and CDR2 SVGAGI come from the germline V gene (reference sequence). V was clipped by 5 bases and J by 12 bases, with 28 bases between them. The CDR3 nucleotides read TGTGCCAGCAGTCCCGCCCAAAACAGGGCGCATGTCGCTGAACTGTTTTTT. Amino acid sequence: CASSPAQNRAHVAELFF.

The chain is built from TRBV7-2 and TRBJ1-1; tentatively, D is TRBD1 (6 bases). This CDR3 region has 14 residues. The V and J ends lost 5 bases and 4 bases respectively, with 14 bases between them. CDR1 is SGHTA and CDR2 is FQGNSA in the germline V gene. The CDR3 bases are TGTGCCAGCAGCGAGCATCAGGGGTTCACTGAAGCTTTCTTT. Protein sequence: CASSEHQGFTEAFF. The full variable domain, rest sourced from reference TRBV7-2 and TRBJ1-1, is GAGVSQSPSNKVTEKGKDVELRCDPISGHTALYWYRQSLGQGLEFLIYFQGNSAPDKSGLPSDRFSAERTGGSVSTLTIQRTQQEDSAVYLCASSEHQGFTEAFFGQGTRLTVV.

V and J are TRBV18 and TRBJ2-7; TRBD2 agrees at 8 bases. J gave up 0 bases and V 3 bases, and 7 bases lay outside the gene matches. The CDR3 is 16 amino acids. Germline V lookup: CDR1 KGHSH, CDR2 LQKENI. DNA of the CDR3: TGTGCCAGCTCACCCATTACTAGCGGCAGCTCCTACGAGCAGTACTTC. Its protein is CASSPITSGSSYEQYF.

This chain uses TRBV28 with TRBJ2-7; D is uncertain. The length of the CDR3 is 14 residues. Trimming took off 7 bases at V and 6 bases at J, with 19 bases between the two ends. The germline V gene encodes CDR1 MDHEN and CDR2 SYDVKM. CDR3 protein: CASIPSERPREQYF. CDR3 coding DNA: TGTGCCAGCATCCCGAGCGAGAGGCCCCGCGAGCAGTACTTC.

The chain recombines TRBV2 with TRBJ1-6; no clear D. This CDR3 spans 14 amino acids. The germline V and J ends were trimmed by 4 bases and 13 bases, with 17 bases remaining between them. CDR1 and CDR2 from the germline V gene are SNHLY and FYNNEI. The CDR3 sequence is CASSGEGVATPLHF. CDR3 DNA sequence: TGTGCCAGCAGTGGAGAGGGAGTAGCGACGCCCCTCCACTTT.

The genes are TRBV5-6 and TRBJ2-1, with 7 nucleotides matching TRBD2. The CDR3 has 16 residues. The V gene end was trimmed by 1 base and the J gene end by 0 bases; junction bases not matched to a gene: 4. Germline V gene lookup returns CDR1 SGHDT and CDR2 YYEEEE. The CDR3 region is CASSLIGGSSYNEQFF. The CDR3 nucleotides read TGTGCCAGCAGCTTGATCGGCGGGAGCTCCTACAATGAGCAGTTCTTC.

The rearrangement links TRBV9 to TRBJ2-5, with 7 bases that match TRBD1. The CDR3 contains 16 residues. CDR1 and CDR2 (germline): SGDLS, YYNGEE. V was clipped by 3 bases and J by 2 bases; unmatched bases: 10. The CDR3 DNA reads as TGTGCCAGCAGCGCGCTGGGATGGGACAGACAAGAGACCCAGTACTTC. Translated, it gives CASSALGWDRQETQYF.

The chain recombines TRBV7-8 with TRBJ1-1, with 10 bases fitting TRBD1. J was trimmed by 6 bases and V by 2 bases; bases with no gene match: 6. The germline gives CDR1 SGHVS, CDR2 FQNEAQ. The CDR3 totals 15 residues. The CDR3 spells CASSLWTGQGSEAFF. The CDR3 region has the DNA TGTGCCAGCAGCTTATGGACGGGACAGGGGTCTGAAGCTTTCTTT. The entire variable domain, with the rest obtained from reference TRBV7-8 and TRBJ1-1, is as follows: GAGVSQSPRYKVAKRGQDVALRCDPISGHVSLFWYQQALGQGPEFLTYFQNEAQLDKSGLPSDRFFAERPEGSVSTLKIQRTQQEDSAVYLCASSLWTGQGSEAFFGQGTRLTVV.

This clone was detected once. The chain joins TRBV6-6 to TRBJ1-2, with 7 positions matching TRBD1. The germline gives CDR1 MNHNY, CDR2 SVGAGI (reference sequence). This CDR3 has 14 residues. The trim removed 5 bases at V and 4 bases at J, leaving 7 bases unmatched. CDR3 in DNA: TGTGCCAGCAGTCCATCCGACAGGGTCTATGGCTACACCTTC. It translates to CASSPSDRVYGYTF.

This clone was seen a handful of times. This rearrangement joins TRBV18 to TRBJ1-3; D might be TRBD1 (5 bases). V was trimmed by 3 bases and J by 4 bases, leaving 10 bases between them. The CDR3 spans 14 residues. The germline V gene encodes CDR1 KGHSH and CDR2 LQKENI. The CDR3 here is CASSPSGSGNTIYF. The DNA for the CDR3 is TGTGCCAGCTCACCGTCAGGGTCCGGAAACACCATATATTTT.

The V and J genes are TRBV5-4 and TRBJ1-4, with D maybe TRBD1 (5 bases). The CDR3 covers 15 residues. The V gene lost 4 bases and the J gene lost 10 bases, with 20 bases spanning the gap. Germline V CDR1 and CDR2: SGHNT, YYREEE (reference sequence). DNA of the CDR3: TGTGCCAGCAGCCATGCGGGGGACCCCTTCGGAAAACTGTTTTTT. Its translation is CASSHAGDPFGKLFF. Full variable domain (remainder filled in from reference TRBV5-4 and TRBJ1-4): ETGVTQSPTHLIKTRGQQVTLRCSSQSGHNTVSWYQQALGQGPQFIFQYYREEENGRGNFPPRFSGLQFPNYSSELNVNALELDDSALYLCASSHAGDPFGKLFFGSGTQLSVL.

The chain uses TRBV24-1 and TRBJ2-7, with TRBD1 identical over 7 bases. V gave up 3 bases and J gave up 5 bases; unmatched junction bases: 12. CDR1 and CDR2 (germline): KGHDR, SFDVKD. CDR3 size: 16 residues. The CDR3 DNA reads TGTGCCACCAGTGATCTTTGGCAGGGGGAGAACCACGAGCAGTACTTC. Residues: CATSDLWQGENHEQYF.

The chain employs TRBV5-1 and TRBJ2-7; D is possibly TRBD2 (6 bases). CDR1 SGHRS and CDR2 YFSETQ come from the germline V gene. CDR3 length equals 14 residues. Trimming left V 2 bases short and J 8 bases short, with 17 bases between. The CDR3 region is CASSLTGDGVQQYF. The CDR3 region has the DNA TGCGCCAGCAGCTTAACGGGAGATGGCGTCCAGCAGTACTTC.

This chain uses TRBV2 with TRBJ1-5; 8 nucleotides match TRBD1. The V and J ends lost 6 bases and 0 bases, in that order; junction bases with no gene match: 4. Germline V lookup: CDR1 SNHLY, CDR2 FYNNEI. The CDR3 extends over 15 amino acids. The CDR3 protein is CASSPDRASNQPQHF. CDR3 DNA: TGTGCCAGCAGCCCGGACAGGGCTAGCAATCAGCCCCAGCATTTT.

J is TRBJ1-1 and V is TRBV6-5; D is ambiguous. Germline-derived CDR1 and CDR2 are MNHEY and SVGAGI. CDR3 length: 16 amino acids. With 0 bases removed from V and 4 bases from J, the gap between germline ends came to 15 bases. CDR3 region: CASSYSVGRLGTEAFF. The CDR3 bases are TGTGCCAGCAGTTACTCAGTAGGCAGGTTGGGCACTGAAGCTTTCTTT.

CDR3 sequence: CASTPRGVNYGYTF. The CDR3, as DNA: TGTGCCAGCACTCCCCGGGGGGTTAACTATGGCTACACCTTC. The rearrangement uses TRBV2 and TRBJ1-2, with a possible D match to TRBD1 (5 bases). V shed 7 bases and J shed 1 base, with 13 bases lying between them. The CDR3 extends over 14 amino acids. Germline values: CDR1 SNHLY, CDR2 FYNNEI.

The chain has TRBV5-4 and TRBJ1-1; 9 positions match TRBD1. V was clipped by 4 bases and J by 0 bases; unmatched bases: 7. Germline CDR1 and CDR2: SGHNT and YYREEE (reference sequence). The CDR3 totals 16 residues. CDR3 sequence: CASSKGQGPMNTEAFF. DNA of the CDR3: TGTGCCAGCAGCAAGGGACAGGGACCTATGAACACTGAAGCTTTCTTT.

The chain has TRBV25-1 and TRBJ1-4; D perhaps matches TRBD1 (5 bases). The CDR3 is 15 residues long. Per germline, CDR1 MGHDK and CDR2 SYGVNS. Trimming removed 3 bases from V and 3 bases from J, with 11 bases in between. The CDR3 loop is CASSDRAVANEKLFF. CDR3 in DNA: TGTGCCAGCAGTGACAGGGCGGTAGCTAATGAAAAACTGTTTTTT.

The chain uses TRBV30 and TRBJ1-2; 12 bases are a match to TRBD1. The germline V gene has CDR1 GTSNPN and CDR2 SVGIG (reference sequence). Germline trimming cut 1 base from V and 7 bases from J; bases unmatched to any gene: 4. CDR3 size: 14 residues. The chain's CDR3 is CAWSAGTGGGGYTF. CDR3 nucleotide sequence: TGTGCCTGGAGTGCCGGGACAGGGGGCGGTGGCTACACCTTC.

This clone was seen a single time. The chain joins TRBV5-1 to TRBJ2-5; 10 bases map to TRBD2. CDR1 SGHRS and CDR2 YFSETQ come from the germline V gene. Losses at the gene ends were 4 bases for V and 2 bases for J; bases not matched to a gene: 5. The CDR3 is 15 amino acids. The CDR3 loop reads CASSRPGLAQETQYF. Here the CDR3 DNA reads TGCGCCAGCAGCCGTCCGGGACTAGCGCAAGAGACCCAGTACTTC.

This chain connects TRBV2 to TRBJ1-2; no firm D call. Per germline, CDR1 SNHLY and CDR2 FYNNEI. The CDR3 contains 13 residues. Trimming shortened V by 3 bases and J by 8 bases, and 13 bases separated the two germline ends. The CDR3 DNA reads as TGTGCCAGCAGTGATGGCCGCCGAGGGGGCTACACCTTC. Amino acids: CASSDGRRGGYTF.

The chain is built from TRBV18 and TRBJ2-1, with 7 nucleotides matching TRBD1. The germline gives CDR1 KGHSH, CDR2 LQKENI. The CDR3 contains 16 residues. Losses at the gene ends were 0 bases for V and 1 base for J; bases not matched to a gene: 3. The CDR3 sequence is CASSPPGQSSYNEQFF. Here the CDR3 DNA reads TGTGCCAGCTCACCACCGGGACAGTCATCCTACAATGAGCAGTTCTTC.

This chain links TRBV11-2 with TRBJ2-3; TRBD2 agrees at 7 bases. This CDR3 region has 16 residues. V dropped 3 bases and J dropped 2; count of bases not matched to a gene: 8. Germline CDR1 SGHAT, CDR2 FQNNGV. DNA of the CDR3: TGTGCCAGCAGCTTCATCGCGGGAGTGGTCACAGATACGCAGTATTTT. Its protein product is CASSFIAGVVTDTQYF.

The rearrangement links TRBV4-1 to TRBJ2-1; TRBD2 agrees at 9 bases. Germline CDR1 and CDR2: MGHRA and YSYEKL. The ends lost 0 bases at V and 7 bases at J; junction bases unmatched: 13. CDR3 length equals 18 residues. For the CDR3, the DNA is TGCGCCAGCAGCCAAGATGCGGGGGGGGTGAATTATCCGAATGAGCAGTTCTTC. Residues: CASSQDAGGVNYPNEQFF.

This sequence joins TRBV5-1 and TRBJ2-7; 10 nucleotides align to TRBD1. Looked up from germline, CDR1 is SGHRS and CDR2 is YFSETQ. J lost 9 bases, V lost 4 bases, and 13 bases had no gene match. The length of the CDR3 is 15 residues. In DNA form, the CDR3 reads TGCGCCAGCAGCCAAAAAGGGGACAGGGGTTCCGTGCAGTACTTC. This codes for CASSQKGDRGSVQYF.

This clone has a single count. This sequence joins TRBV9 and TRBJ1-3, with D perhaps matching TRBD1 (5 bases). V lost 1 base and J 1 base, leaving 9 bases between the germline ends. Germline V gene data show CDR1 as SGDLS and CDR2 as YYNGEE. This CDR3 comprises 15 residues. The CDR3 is CASSVNGGSGNTIYF. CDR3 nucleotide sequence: TGTGCCAGCAGCGTAAACGGGGGTTCTGGAAACACCATATATTTT.